This TCR beta chain was profiled in a study of memory CD4+ T cells and cytomegalovirus serostatus. Study-level findings and limits: Median bootstrapped AUC for CMV status was about 0.96 originally, 0.9 to 0.93 US-trained.

Generated by immunoSEQ multiplex PCR, the TCRdb table keeps only in-frame clones and is missing some. This table holds 80,000 or so clones, just under 80% found once. Unmatched junction bases numbered 2, after V lost 3 bases and J lost 4 bases. Per the germline V gene, CDR1 is SGHNT and CDR2 is YYREEE (reference sequence). This CDR3 spans 16 amino acids. A note on this clone: The antigen remains undetermined.

Single viable CD3+CD4+CD8-CD45RO+ cells were sorted as the memory CD4+ T cells. CMV serostatus came from serum IgG against pp150, pp28, p38, p52. The origin of this receptor is an adult in good health and CMV-seropositive. This rearrangement joins TRBV5-4 to TRBJ2-3; 16 bases are shared with TRBD2. Sequenced material: memory CD4+ T cells from blood. The CDR3 region is CASSSGTSGGADTQYF. Here the CDR3 DNA reads TGTGCCAGCAGCTCAGGGACTAGCGGGGGGGCAGATACGCAGTATTTT.